The rows below give T cell receptor beta chains drawn from one sample of a study of T-cell memory formation after mild COVID-19. Via MiXCR, TCRdb re-called the 5' RACE reads, giving one row per CDR3 protein. Of some 600,000 distinct CDR3 sequences detected, approximately 15% appear once; the ten largest clones hold about 8.1%. Sequenced input: PBMCs or a T cell subset sorted from them (not recorded which). Receptor source: an adult woman who had mild COVID-19 (a few samples of this study predate the infection). Cell type and time point are not known. CDR3s include the opening cysteine and the closing phenylalanine or tryptophan. Fields, in order: D gene, V gene, J gene, clone size, CDR3 DNA, CDR3 protein. The D gene is left open where the match is weak. The listing skips clone size in some rows; elsewhere it reads once, few, many or a size class.

NA	TRBV6-5	TRBJ2-1	NA	TGTGCCAGCAGTTACTACCCCACGGATGAGCAGTTCTTC	CASSYYPTDEQFF
NA	TRBV10-3	TRBJ2-3	NA	TGTGCCATCAGAGGGGTTACGAGCACAGATACGCAGTATTTT	CAIRGVTSTDTQYF
TRBD2	TRBV5-1	TRBJ2-1	NA	TGCGCCAGCAGCTTGGAACTAGCGGGGGAGGAGCAGTTCTTC	CASSLELAGEEQFF
TRBD2	TRBV5-1	TRBJ2-3	NA	TGCGCCAGCAGCACCCCTAGCGGGGGGGGACCAGATACGCAGTATTTT	CASSTPSGGGPDTQYF
NA	TRBV11-2	TRBJ1-1	NA	TGTGCCAGCAGCTTATCCCCCCTGGGGGTGTTCACTGAAGCTTTCTTT	CASSLSPLGVFTEAFF
TRBD2	TRBV20-1	TRBJ2-1	few	TGCAGTGCTAGTGCCGGGACTAGCGGGAGTAGCGAGCAGTTCTTC	CSASAGTSGSSEQFF
NA	TRBV3-1	TRBJ1-2	NA	TGTGCCAGCAGCCAAGGGATGGGGGCCAGAGGGCAAGGCTACACCTTC	CASSQGMGARGQGYTF
NA	TRBV5-1	TRBJ1-1	few	TGCGCCAGCAGCTTGGACAGGGTTGTTGCTGAAGCTTTCTTT	CASSLDRVVAEAFF
TRBD1	TRBV18	TRBJ2-2	NA	TGTGCCAGCTCAGACAGGGCTAACACCGGGGAGCTGTTTTTT	CASSDRANTGELFF
NA	TRBV4-3	TRBJ2-1	NA	TGCGCCAGCAGCGTTGGGACTCTAAACAATGAGCAGTTCTTC	CASSVGTLNNEQFF
NA	TRBV27	TRBJ2-7	NA	TGTGCCAGCAGTTTTAAGGGAGGGGGTAGGCACTACGAGCAGTACTTC	CASSFKGGGRHYEQYF
NA	TRBV4-1	TRBJ1-1	many	TGCGCCAGCAGCCAAGAATCTGCGGAAAACACTGAAGCTTTCTTT	CASSQESAENTEAFF
NA	TRBV9	TRBJ1-1	NA	TGTGCCAGCAGCGTAGAGGGGGGGAGCACTGAAGCTTTCTTT	CASSVEGGSTEAFF
NA	TRBV6-2/TRBV6-3	TRBJ1-1	NA	TGTGCCAGCAGTTACAGTCTGGTGAACACTGAAGCTTTCTTT	CASSYSLVNTEAFF
NA	TRBV6-1	TRBJ2-5	NA	TGTGCCAGCAGTGATCTGGAGCATGAGACCCAGTACTTC	CASSDLEHETQYF
NA	TRBV3-1	TRBJ1-1	few	TGTGCCAGCAGCCAAGGCGTTAGGATCACTGAAGCTTTCTTT	CASSQGVRITEAFF
NA	TRBV7-8	TRBJ1-4	NA	TGTGCCAGCAGTGTGGGCCATAATGAAAAACTGTTTTTT	CASSVGHNEKLFF
NA	TRBV9	TRBJ2-7	few	TGTGCCAGCAGCGGATTTCAGGGGGGCGGTTCCGAGCAGTACTTC	CASSGFQGGGSEQYF
TRBD1	TRBV12-3/TRBV12-4	TRBJ2-5	few	TGTGCCAGCAGTTTATGGAACAGGGGTGAAGAGACCCAGTACTTC	CASSLWNRGEETQYF
NA	TRBV18	TRBJ1-1	NA	TGTGCCAGCTCACCTTCACGGGCCACTGAAGCTTTCTTT	CASSPSRATEAFF
NA	TRBV2	TRBJ2-5	few	TGTGCCAGCAGTGATATAGGCGGGCTCGGAGTAGAGACCCAGTACTTC	CASSDIGGLGVETQYF
TRBD1	TRBV5-1	TRBJ1-1	NA	TGCGCCAGCAGCTTCGACAGGGGGCGGACTGAAGCTTTCTTT	CASSFDRGRTEAFF
TRBD1	TRBV4-1	TRBJ1-4	few	TGCGCCAGCAGCCAAGTTGGACAGGGGGCTTTTCGTGAAAAACTGTTTTTT	CASSQVGQGAFREKLFF
NA	TRBV25-1	TRBJ1-1	few	TGTGCCACCAGGGAAATGAACACTGAAGCTTTCTTT	CATREMNTEAFF
NA	TRBV5-4	TRBJ1-1	NA	TGTGCCAGCAGCCGAGTGGGTGAAGGGAAAGCTTTCTTT	CASSRVGEGKAFF
NA	TRBV12-3/TRBV12-4	TRBJ1-6	NA	TGTGCCAGCAGTTTGGGGACACAGAATACTTCACCCCTCCACTTT	CASSLGTQNTSPLHF
NA	TRBV27	TRBJ2-2	few	TGTGCCAGCAGTCTCCGGGACTCCCGGGTCACCGGGGAGCTGTTTTTT	CASSLRDSRVTGELFF
NA	TRBV27	TRBJ2-5	few	TGTGCCAGCAGTTCGCGTGGGGGGGCTGGAGAGACCCAGTACTTC	CASSSRGGAGETQYF
NA	TRBV11-3	TRBJ2-3	many	TGTGCCAGCAGCCTTAACACAGATACGCAGTATTTT	CASSLNTDTQYF
TRBD1	TRBV9	TRBJ1-2	NA	TGTGCCAGCAGCGTAGGACAGGGCCTTCGAGACTATGGCTACACCTTC	CASSVGQGLRDYGYTF
NA	TRBV11-2	TRBJ2-3	few	TGTGCCAGCAGCTTAGATTTCACAGATACGCAGTATTTT	CASSLDFTDTQYF
TRBD2	TRBV4-1	TRBJ2-3	NA	TGCGCCAGCAGCCAAGATCCGGGGGGAAGCGCAGATACGCAGTATTTT	CASSQDPGGSADTQYF
TRBD1	TRBV12-3/TRBV12-4	TRBJ1-1	few	TGTGCCAGCGGGAGACAGGGGACGCTGAGCACTGAAGCTTTCTTT	CASGRQGTLSTEAFF
TRBD1	TRBV13	TRBJ2-1	NA	TGTGCCAGCATTCGACAGGGCGCCTACAATGAGCAGTTCTTC	CASIRQGAYNEQFF
NA	TRBV5-1	TRBJ2-7	NA	TGCGCCAGCAGCCACGGGACTGAGGGATACGAGCAGTACTTC	CASSHGTEGYEQYF
TRBD1	TRBV2	TRBJ1-1	few	TGTGCCAGCACCATCATGGAGGGGGCTGGGACTGAAGCTTTCTTT	CASTIMEGAGTEAFF
TRBD2	TRBV12-3/TRBV12-4	TRBJ2-5	many	TGTGCCAGCAGCAAGCGGGAGACACTGCAAGAGACCCAGTACTTC	CASSKRETLQETQYF
TRBD1	TRBV7-2	TRBJ1-2	few	TGTGCCAGCAGCTTAGATGGGACAGGGACTGGCTACACCTTC	CASSLDGTGTGYTF
NA	TRBV5-1	TRBJ1-4	NA	TGCGCCAGCAGCTCGGGACGGTCTAATGAGGAACTGTTTTTT	CASSSGRSNEELFF
NA	TRBV11-2	TRBJ2-5	few	TGTGCCAGCAGCCCCTCAGGGGTAGGGGGGACCCAGTACTTC	CASSPSGVGGTQYF
NA	TRBV9	TRBJ1-6	NA	TGTGCCAGCAGCGGGGAAGGCGATTTGAATTCACCCCTCCACTTT	CASSGEGDLNSPLHF
TRBD2	TRBV5-1	TRBJ2-2	few	TGCGCCAGCAGCCGTTTAGCGGGAGAGGGCACCGGGGAGCTGTTTTTT	CASSRLAGEGTGELFF
TRBD1	TRBV5-1	TRBJ2-5	NA	TGCGCCAGCAGCTTGGACAGGGGGAAAGAGACCCAGTACTTC	CASSLDRGKETQYF
TRBD1	TRBV13	TRBJ1-2	once	TGTGCCAGCAGCGCGGGACAGGGAGAGTATGGCTACACCTTC	CASSAGQGEYGYTF
NA	TRBV11-2	TRBJ2-1	many	TGTGCCAGCAGCTTAAATCACAGGCCTCCTAACAATGAGCAGTTCTTC	CASSLNHRPPNNEQFF
NA	TRBV18	TRBJ1-1	NA	TGTGCCAGCTCAACAACTAGGGAGGGGGGGCGTTTCGGAGACACTGAAGCTTTCTTT	CASSTTREGGRFGDTEAFF
NA	TRBV27	TRBJ2-5	NA	TGTGCCAGCAGTTTAATTGGCACAGAGACCCAGTACTTC	CASSLIGTETQYF
NA	TRBV24-1	TRBJ1-6	NA	TGTGCCACCAGTGAACAGCCTAATTCACCCCTCCACTTT	CATSEQPNSPLHF
NA	TRBV18	TRBJ1-1	NA	TGTGCCAGCTCACCGTCCAGACCCTCCGGCGCTGAAGCTTTCTTT	CASSPSRPSGAEAFF
TRBD1	TRBV12-3/TRBV12-4	TRBJ1-6	many	TGTGCCAGCAGTTGGGACAGAAACAACTCACCCCTCCACTTT	CASSWDRNNSPLHF
NA	TRBV2	TRBJ2-2	NA	TGTGCCAGCAGACCCGAAAGGCGCATCACCGGGGAGCTGTTTTTT	CASRPERRITGELFF
NA	TRBV4-1	TRBJ1-5	NA	TGCGCCAGCAGCCAAGGTCTCAGAGATAGCAATCAGCCCCAGCATTTT	CASSQGLRDSNQPQHF
TRBD1	TRBV6-5	TRBJ2-7	many	TGTGCCAGCAGCCAAGGGGGGACAGGTTCCTACGAGCAGTACTTC	CASSQGGTGSYEQYF
NA	TRBV5-1	TRBJ2-7	NA	TGCGCCAGCAGCAGACTCCCCTCCCAGTCCTACGAGCAGTACTTC	CASSRLPSQSYEQYF